This T cell receptor (beta chain) was identified during a study of PD-L1 blockade in urothelial cancer. The time point was: peripheral blood 6 weeks after treatment start. The protocol was immunoSEQ multiplex PCR, while the TCRdb copy is restricted to in-frame clones and leaves out a portion. Here the sample spans roughly 100,000 clones, over 80% being singletons. Trimming at V came to 5 bases and at J to 4 bases, leaving 4 bases not matched to a gene. Germline V gene data show CDR1 as SGHVS and CDR2 as FNYEAQ. This CDR3 has 14 residues. The chain couples TRBV7-6 to TRBJ2-7; 11 bases match TRBD2. This specimen consisted of PBMCs, obtained around atezolizumab (anti-PD-L1) treatment. This TCR was sampled from a man in his 70s with urothelial cancer. Written as DNA, the CDR3 is TGTGCCAGCAGCCGATTAGCGGGGGGGTACGAGCAGTACTTC. It codes for CASSRLAGGYEQYF.